This TCR beta chain was retrieved from a study of blood T cell repertoires in COVID-19. Original data processing: Reference gene primer amplification gave nucleated cell count estimates. Produced via immunoSEQ multiplex PCR; TCRdb's table is partial and in-frame only. V and J calls and clone size are given by that table; D and trimming were obtained from the DNA. The sample has about 240,000 clones, around 82% seen once; the top ten hold about 4.8%. CDR1 is MNHEY, CDR2 SMNVEV, per germline (reference sequence). The CDR3 is 14 amino acids. The V and J ends lost 5 bases and 4 bases respectively, with 9 bases between them. In its sample, this clone was seen once.

The sequence was obtained from a woman in her 70s with acute or convalescent COVID-19. The source material was peripheral blood. The chain is built from TRBV27 and TRBJ1-6; D is undetermined. DNA of the CDR3: TGTGCCAGCAGTCCCACACCGTATAATTCACCCCTCCACTTT. It translates to CASSPTPYNSPLHF.